This T cell receptor beta chain was captured by sequencing in a study of T cells in Graves' hyperthyroidism and ophthalmopathy. This clonotype was counted a few times. Germline V gene data show CDR1 as MDHEN and CDR2 as SYDVKM. CDR3 size: 12 residues. The V end lost 1 base, the J end lost 10 bases, and 5 bases lay between the germline ends. It was RNA transcripts that yielded the amplified TCR beta CDR3 regions. An initial round of RT-PCR targeting the TCR CDR3 relied on the HTBI primer set. TCRdb analysed the multiplex PCR reads with MiXCR anew, one entry per CDR3 protein. This table holds 300,000 or so distinct CDR3 sequences, about a sixth found once.

The sample comprised blood. The TCR sequence derives from a woman aged 55-69 years with Graves' ophthalmopathy. This chain joins TRBV28 and TRBJ1-6; D is unclear. The CDR3, as DNA: TGTGCCAGCAGTTTATTACGCTCACCCCTCCACTTT. Translating gives CASSLLRSPLHF. Full variable domain (missing parts from reference TRBV28 and TRBJ1-6): DVKVTQSSRYLVKRTGEKVFLECVQDMDHENMFWYRQDPGLGLRLIYFSYDVKMKEKGDIPEGYSVSREKKERFSLILESASTNQTSMYLCASSLLRSPLHFGNGTRLTVT.